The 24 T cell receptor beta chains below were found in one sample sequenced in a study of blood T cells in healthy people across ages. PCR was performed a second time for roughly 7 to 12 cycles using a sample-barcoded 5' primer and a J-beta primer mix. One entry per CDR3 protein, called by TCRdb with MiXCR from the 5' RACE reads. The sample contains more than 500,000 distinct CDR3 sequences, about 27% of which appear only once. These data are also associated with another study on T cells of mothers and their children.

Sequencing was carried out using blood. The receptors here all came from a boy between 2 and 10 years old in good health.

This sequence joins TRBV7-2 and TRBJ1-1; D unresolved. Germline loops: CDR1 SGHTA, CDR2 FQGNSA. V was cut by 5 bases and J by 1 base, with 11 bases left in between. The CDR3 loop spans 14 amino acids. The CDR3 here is CASSQNWQNTEAFF. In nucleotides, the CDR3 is TGTGCCAGCAGCCAAAACTGGCAGAACACTGAAGCTTTCTTT.

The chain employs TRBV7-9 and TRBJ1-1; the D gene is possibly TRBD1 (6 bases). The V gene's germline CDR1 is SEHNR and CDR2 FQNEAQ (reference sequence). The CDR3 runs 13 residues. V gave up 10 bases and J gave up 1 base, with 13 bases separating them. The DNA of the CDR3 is TGTGCCACCGCCGGGGGGCGGAACACTGAAGCTTTCTTT. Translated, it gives CATAGGRNTEAFF.

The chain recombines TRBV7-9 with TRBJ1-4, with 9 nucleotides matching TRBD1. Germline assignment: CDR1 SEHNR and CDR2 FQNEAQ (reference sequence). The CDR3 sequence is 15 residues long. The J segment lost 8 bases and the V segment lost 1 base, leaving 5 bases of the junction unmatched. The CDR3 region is CASSLVVTGGEKLFF. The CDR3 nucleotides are TGTGCCAGCAGCTTAGTGGTGACAGGGGGAGAAAAACTGTTTTTT.

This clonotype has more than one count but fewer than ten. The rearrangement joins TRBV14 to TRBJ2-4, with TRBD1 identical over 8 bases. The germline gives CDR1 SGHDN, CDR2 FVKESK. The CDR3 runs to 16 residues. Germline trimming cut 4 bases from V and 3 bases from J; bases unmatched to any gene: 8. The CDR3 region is CASSLNQGAVKNIQYF. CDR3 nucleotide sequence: TGTGCCAGCAGCCTTAATCAGGGGGCCGTCAAAAACATTCAGTACTTC. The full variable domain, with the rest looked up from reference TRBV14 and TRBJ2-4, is EAGVTQFPSHSVIEKGQTVTLRCDPISGHDNLYWYRRVMGKEIKFLLHFVKESKQDESGMPNNRFLAERTGGTYSTLKVQPAELEDSGVYFCASSLNQGAVKNIQYFGAGTRLSVL.

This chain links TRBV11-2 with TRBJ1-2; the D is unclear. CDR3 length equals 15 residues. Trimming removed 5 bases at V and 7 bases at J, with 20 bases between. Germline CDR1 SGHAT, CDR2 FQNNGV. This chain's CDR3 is CASSLRARREGGYTF. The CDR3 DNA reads TGTGCCAGCAGCCTACGGGCTCGCCGGGAGGGTGGCTACACCTTC.

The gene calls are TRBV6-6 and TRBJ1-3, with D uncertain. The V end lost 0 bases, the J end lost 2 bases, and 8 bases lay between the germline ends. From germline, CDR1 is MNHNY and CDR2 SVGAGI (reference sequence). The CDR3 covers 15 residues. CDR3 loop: CASSYSLGPGNTIYF. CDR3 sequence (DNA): TGTGCCAGCAGTTACTCGTTAGGGCCTGGAAACACCATATATTTT.

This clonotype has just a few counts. CDR3 in amino acids: CASSLGRGGNGEQFF. The CDR3 region has the DNA TGTGCCAGCAGCTTAGGGCGGGGAGGAAATGGTGAGCAGTTCTTC. The genes are TRBV13 and TRBJ2-5; a possible D gene is TRBD2 (6 bases). The end of the DNA aligns better with TRBJ2-1, so the J call may be wrong. The CDR3 has 15 amino acids. The germline CDR1 and CDR2 sequences are PRHDT and FYEKMQ (reference sequence).

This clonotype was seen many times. In nucleotides, the CDR3 is TGCAGTGCTAGTCCCGACAGTAATAATTCACCCCTCCACTTT. It codes for CSASPDSNNSPLHF. The gene calls are TRBV20-1 and TRBJ1-6; tentatively, D is TRBD1 (5 bases). Germline V gene lookup returns CDR1 DFQATT and CDR2 SNEGSKA (reference sequence). The germline V and J ends were trimmed by 3 bases and 5 bases, with 11 bases remaining between them. The CDR3 is 14 residues long.

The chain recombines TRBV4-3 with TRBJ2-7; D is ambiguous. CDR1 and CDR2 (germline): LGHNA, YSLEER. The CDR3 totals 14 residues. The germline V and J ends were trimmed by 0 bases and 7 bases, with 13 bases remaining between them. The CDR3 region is CASSQEVSWGEQYF. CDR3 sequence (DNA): TGCGCCAGCAGCCAAGAAGTTAGCTGGGGTGAGCAGTACTTC.

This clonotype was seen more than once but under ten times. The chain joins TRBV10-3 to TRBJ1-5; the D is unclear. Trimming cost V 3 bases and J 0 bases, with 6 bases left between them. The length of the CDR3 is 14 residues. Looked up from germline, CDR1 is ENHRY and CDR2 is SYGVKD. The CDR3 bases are TGTGCCATCAGTGACAGTGATAGCAATCAGCCCCAGCATTTT. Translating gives CAISDSDSNQPQHF.

CDR3 residues: CASSLSSATYEQYF. CDR3 nucleotides: TGTGCCAGCAGCTTATCTTCGGCGACCTACGAGCAGTACTTC. The V call is TRBV7-9, the J call TRBJ2-7; D is unclear. Per germline, CDR1 SEHNR and CDR2 FQNEAQ (reference sequence). This CDR3 has 14 residues. The V end lost 2 bases, the J end lost 2 bases, and 10 bases lay between the germline ends.

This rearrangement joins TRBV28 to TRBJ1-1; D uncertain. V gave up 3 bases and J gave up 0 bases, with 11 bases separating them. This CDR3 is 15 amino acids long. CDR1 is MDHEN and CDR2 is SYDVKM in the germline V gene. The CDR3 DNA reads TGTGCCAGCAGTTTTGGCCGAAGCCTGAACACTGAAGCTTTCTTT. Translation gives CASSFGRSLNTEAFF. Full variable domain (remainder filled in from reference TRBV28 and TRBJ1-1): DVKVTQSSRYLVKRTGEKVFLECVQDMDHENMFWYRQDPGLGLRLIYFSYDVKMKEKGDIPEGYSVSREKKERFSLILESASTNQTSMYLCASSFGRSLNTEAFFGQGTRLTVV.

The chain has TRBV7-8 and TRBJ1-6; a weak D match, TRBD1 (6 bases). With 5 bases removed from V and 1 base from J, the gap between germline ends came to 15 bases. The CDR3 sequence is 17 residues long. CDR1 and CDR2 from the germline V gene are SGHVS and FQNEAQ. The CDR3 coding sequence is TGTGCCAGCAGCATTAGCCAGGGGCCTTCCTATAATTCACCCCTCCACTTT. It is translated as CASSISQGPSYNSPLHF.

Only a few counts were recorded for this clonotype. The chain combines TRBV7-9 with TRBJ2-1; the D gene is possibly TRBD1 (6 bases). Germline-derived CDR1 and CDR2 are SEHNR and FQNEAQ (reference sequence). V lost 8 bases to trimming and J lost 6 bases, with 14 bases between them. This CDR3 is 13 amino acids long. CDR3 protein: CASDMDSPNEQFF. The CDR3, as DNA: TGTGCCAGCGACATGGACAGTCCCAATGAGCAGTTCTTC.

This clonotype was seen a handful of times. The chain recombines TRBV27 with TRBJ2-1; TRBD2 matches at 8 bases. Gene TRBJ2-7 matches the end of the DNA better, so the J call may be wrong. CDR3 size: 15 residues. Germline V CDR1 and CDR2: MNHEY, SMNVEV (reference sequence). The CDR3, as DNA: TGTGCCAGCAGGGCAGGACTCGGGGGGGCCTACGAGCAGTACTTC. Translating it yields CASRAGLGGAYEQYF.

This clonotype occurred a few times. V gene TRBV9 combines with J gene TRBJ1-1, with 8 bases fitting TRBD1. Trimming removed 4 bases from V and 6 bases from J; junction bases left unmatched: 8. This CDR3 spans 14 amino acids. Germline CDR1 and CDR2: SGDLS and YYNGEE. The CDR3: CASSPSDRAAEAFF. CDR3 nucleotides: TGTGCCAGCAGCCCGTCGGACAGGGCCGCTGAAGCTTTCTTT.

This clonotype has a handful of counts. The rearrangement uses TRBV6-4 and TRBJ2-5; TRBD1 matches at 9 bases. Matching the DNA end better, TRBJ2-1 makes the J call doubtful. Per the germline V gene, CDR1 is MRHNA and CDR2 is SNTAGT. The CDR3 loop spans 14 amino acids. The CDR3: CASSEPGQGKEQFF. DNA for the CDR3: TGTGCCAGCAGTGAGCCGGGACAGGGAAAGGAGCAGTTCTTC.

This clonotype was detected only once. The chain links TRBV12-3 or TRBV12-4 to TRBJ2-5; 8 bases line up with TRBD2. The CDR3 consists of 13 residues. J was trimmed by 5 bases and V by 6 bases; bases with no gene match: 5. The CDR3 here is CASSIAGSETQYF. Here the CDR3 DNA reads TGTGCCAGCAGCATAGCGGGGTCTGAGACCCAGTACTTC.

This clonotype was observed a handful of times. CDR3 amino acids: CASSPTAWRAFF. Here the CDR3 DNA reads TGTGCCAGCAGTCCTACGGCGTGGCGGGCTTTCTTT. The chain carries TRBV7-2 and TRBJ1-1; D uncertain. CDR3 length: 12 amino acids. Trimming cost V 6 bases and J 11 bases, with 16 bases left between them. CDR1 is SGHTA, CDR2 FQGNSA, per germline.

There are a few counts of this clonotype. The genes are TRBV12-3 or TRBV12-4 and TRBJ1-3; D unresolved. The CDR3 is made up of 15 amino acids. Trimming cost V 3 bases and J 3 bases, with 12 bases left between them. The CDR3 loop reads CASSFLDDNGNTIYF. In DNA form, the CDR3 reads TGTGCCAGCAGTTTCCTTGACGATAATGGAAACACCATATATTTT.

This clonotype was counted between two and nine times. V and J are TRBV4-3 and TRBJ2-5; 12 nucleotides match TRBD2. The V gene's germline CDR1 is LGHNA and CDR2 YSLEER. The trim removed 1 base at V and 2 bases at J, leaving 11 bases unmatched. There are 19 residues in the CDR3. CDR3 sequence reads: CASSQALAGGPGRQETQYF. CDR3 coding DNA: TGCGCCAGCAGCCAAGCCCTAGCGGGAGGGCCAGGAAGGCAAGAGACCCAGTACTTC.

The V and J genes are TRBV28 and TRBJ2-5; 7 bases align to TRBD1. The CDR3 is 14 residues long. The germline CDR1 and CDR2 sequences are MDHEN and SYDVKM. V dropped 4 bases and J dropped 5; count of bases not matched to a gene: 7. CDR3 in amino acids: CASSSTGVKETQYF. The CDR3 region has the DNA TGTGCCAGCAGTTCCACAGGGGTGAAGGAGACCCAGTACTTC.

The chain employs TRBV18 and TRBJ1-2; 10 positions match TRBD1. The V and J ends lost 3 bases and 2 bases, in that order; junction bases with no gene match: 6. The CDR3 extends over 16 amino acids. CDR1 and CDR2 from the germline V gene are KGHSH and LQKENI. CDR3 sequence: CASSPTDRGSNYGYTF. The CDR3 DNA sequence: TGTGCCAGCTCACCGACGGACAGGGGGTCCAACTATGGCTACACCTTC.

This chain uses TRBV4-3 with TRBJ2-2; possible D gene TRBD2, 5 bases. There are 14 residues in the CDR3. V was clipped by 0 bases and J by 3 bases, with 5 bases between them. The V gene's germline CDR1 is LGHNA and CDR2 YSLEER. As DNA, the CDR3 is TGCGCCAGCAGCCAAGACGGGGACACCGGGGAGCTGTTTTTT. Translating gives CASSQDGDTGELFF.